This entry lists 30 T cell receptor beta chains sequenced from one sample in a study of cytomegalovirus exposure and HLA in healthy donors. This PCR relied on a set of 60 Vbeta primers and 13 Jbeta primers. Sequencing was performed with immunoSEQ multiplex PCR; in TCRdb, only in-frame clones are kept and a portion is missing. The data show 110,000 or so clones, over 70% seen once. Sequenced: PBMCs. Source of these receptors: a man in his forties or fifties in good health and CMV-seronegative.

CDR3 sequence reads: CASSILLAGFDKPYEQYF. CDR3 coding DNA: TGTGCCAGCAGCATCCTACTAGCGGGCTTTGATAAGCCGTACGAGCAGTACTTC. V usage is TRBV7-9 and J usage is TRBJ2-7, with 9 bases matching TRBD2. V dropped 5 bases and J dropped 4; count of bases not matched to a gene: 18. The CDR3 extends over 18 amino acids. Germline CDR1 SEHNR, CDR2 FQNEAQ (reference sequence). Full variable domain (missing parts from reference TRBV7-9 and TRBJ2-7): DTGVSQNPRHKITKRGQNVTFRCDPISEHNRLYWYRQTLGQGPEFLTYFQNEAQLEKSRLLSDRFSAERPKGSFSTLEIQRTEQGDSAMYLCASSILLAGFDKPYEQYFGPGTRLTVT.

This clone was counted once. The rearrangement uses TRBV2 and TRBJ2-5; D could derive from TRBD1 or TRBD2 (6 bases each). The CDR3 has 11 amino acids. The germline gives CDR1 SNHLY, CDR2 FYNNEI. The V gene lost 10 bases and the J gene lost 10 bases, with 16 bases spanning the gap. CDR3 protein: CANRAGTHQYF. CDR3 nucleotide sequence: TGTGCCAACAGGGCCGGGACTCACCAGTACTTC.

The sample holds one count of this clone. This sequence joins TRBV27 and TRBJ2-1, with a possible D match to TRBD2 (6 bases). Germline V gene data show CDR1 as MNHEY and CDR2 as SMNVEV (reference sequence). V was pared by 3 bases and J by 3 bases, with 9 bases between. The CDR3 totals 14 residues. CDR3 region: CASSFATSYNEQFF. DNA for the CDR3: TGTGCCAGCAGTTTCGCGACTAGCTACAATGAGCAGTTCTTC.

A few counts support this clone. The same CDR3 can be traced to other DNA sequences in this sample. This sequence joins TRBV4-2 and TRBJ2-7; TRBD1 aligns across 10 bases. The CDR3 is 15 residues long. CDR1 LGHNA and CDR2 YNFKEQ come from the germline V gene. Trimming took 3 bases from V and 2 from J; bases not matched to a gene: 4. The CDR3 DNA sequence: TGTGCCAGCAGCCACGAGGGACAGGGGACCTACGAGCAGTACTTC. Its translation: CASSHEGQGTYEQYF.

The V call is TRBV25-1, the J call TRBJ2-5; TRBD2 is a possible D gene (6 bases). The CDR3 runs to 13 residues. CDR1 MGHDK and CDR2 SYGVNS come from the germline V gene. Trimming shortened V by 10 bases and J by 5 bases, and 17 bases separated the two germline ends. The CDR3 coding sequence is TGTGCCACCCGAGTGGGGGGTAGGGAGACCCAGTACTTC. This encodes CATRVGGRETQYF. The variable domain in full, completed from reference TRBV25-1 and TRBJ2-5, reads EADIYQTPRYLVIGTGKKITLECSQTMGHDKMYWYQQDPGMELHLIHYSYGVNSTEKGDLSSESTVSRIRTEHFPLTLESARPSHTSQYLCATRVGGRETQYFGPGTRLLVL.

CDR3 loop: CASSAGQGTNGDTEAFF. As DNA, the CDR3 is TGTGCCAGCAGCGCGGGACAGGGCACAAATGGGGACACTGAAGCTTTCTTT. The V call is TRBV9, the J call TRBJ1-1; 9 bases match TRBD1. This CDR3 comprises 17 residues. V lost 3 bases, J lost 3 bases, and 12 bases stayed unmatched. Germline CDR1 reads SGDLS; CDR2 reads YYNGEE.

The chain uses TRBV6-1 and TRBJ1-5, with 8 bases lining up with TRBD1. Looked up from germline, CDR1 is MNHNS and CDR2 is SASEGT. Trimming at V came to 4 bases and at J to 3 bases, leaving 11 bases not matched to a gene. The CDR3 sequence is 17 residues long. As DNA, the CDR3 is TGTGCCAGCAGTGGACAGGGGACAGTACTTGCCAATCAGCCCCAGCATTTT. It is translated as CASSGQGTVLANQPQHF.

The gene calls are TRBV10-3 and TRBJ2-1; the D gene is possibly TRBD2 (5 bases). CDR3 length: 14 amino acids. Germline V gene lookup returns CDR1 ENHRY and CDR2 SYGVKD. The V gene lost 7 bases and the J gene lost 1 base, with 11 bases spanning the gap. CDR3 DNA sequence: TGTGCCATCAAGAGCGAGGGTTCCTACAATGAGCAGTTCTTC. Protein: CAIKSEGSYNEQFF.

The gene calls are TRBV14 and TRBJ1-5; maybe TRBD1 (5 bases). This CDR3 contains 13 residues. From germline, CDR1 is SGHDN and CDR2 FVKESK. Trimming left V 4 bases short and J 9 bases short, with 13 bases between. The DNA for the CDR3 is TGTGCCAGCAGCCCCGCCGGGGGGGGGCCCCAGCATTTT. Translation: CASSPAGGGPQHF.

V is TRBV25-1 and J is TRBJ1-2, with TRBD1 identical over 9 bases. The germline gives CDR1 MGHDK, CDR2 SYGVNS. This CDR3 contains 14 residues. After removal of 3 bases from V and 8 bases from J, the junction contained 7 bases not matched to a gene. The CDR3 loop reads CASSDAGQGLGYTF. The CDR3 DNA reads TGTGCCAGCAGTGACGCGGGACAGGGTTTGGGCTACACCTTC.

The CDR3: CASSFSGTGADLGGTQYF. The CDR3 nucleotides are TGTGCCAGCAGTTTCAGCGGGACAGGCGCTGACCTTGGGGGGACCCAGTACTTC. This rearrangement joins TRBV27 to TRBJ2-5; possible D gene TRBD1, 8 bases. Trimming shortened V by 3 bases and J by 7 bases, and 27 bases separated the two germline ends. The CDR3 is made up of 18 amino acids. The V gene's germline CDR1 is MNHEY and CDR2 SMNVEV (reference sequence).

V and J are TRBV29-1 and TRBJ1-1; unclear D gene. This CDR3 has 11 amino acids. CDR1 is SQVTM, CDR2 ANQGSEA, per germline. CDR3 residues: CIIQENTEAFF. The CDR3 coding sequence is TGCATCATCCAGGAGAACACTGAAGCTTTCTTT. The full variable domain, its missing parts supplied by reference TRBV29-1 and TRBJ1-1, is SAVISQKPSRDICQRGTSLTIQCQVDSQVTMMFWYRQQPGQSLTLIATANQGSEATYESGFVIDKFPISRPNLTFSTLTVSNMSPEDSSIYLCIIQENTEAFFGQGTRLTVV.

This clone was recorded only once. V is TRBV7-9 and J is TRBJ2-7, with 7 bases that match TRBD1. CDR3 size: 14 residues. V shed 5 bases, J shed 3 bases, and the junction held 7 bases outside the gene matches. Germline V gene sequence: CDR1 SEHNR, CDR2 FQNEAQ (reference sequence). The CDR3 here is CASSARDRVYEQYF. CDR3 in DNA: TGTGCCAGCAGCGCGAGAGACAGGGTCTACGAGCAGTACTTC. The full variable domain, rest sourced from reference TRBV7-9 and TRBJ2-7, is DTGVSQNPRHKITKRGQNVTFRCDPISEHNRLYWYRQTLGQGPEFLTYFQNEAQLEKSRLLSDRFSAERPKGSFSTLEIQRTEQGDSAMYLCASSARDRVYEQYFGPGTRLTVT.

The chain has TRBV15 and TRBJ2-5, with 8 bases lining up with TRBD1. The CDR3 loop spans 19 amino acids. V gave up 0 bases and J gave up 1 base; unmatched junction bases: 13. Germline assignment: CDR1 LNHNV and CDR2 YYDKDF (reference sequence). Here the CDR3 DNA reads TGTGCCACCAGCAGAGATCGATCCTCCCAGGGGGCTTCCCAAGAGACCCAGTACTTC. It yields the protein CATSRDRSSQGASQETQYF. Full variable domain (rest looked up from reference TRBV15 and TRBJ2-5): DAMVIQNPRYQVTQFGKPVTLSCSQTLNHNVMYWYQQKSSQAPKLLFHYYDKDFNNEADTPDNFQSRRPNTSFCFLDIRSPGLGDTAMYLCATSRDRSSQGASQETQYFGPGTRLLVL.

This clone was observed a few times. The V call is TRBV7-8, the J call TRBJ2-1; TRBD2 agrees at 8 bases. In germline, CDR1 is SGHVS, CDR2 FQNEAQ. The CDR3 runs to 19 residues. The V segment lost 0 bases and the J segment 0 bases; nucleotides outside the gene matches: 10. The CDR3: CASSLASGVLLISYNEQFF. The CDR3, as DNA: TGTGCCAGCAGCTTAGCTAGCGGGGTTCTCCTCATCTCCTACAATGAGCAGTTCTTC.

The rearrangement uses TRBV4-1 and TRBJ1-5; 12 positions agree with TRBD1. The V gene's germline CDR1 is MGHRA and CDR2 YSYEKL. V dropped 2 bases and J dropped 7; count of bases not matched to a gene: 6. The CDR3 runs to 16 residues. The CDR3 DNA reads TGCGCCAGCAGCCAACCGGGACAGGGGGCACAACAGCCCCAGCATTTT. This codes for CASSQPGQGAQQPQHF.

The V gene is TRBV28, the J gene TRBJ1-5; maybe TRBD1 (5 bases). Between the trimmed V and J ends, which lost 7 bases and 3 bases, there was a span of 16 bases. Germline V gene lookup returns CDR1 MDHEN and CDR2 SYDVKM. This CDR3 is 15 amino acids long. In nucleotides, the CDR3 is TGTGCCAGCAACCTTCCCCCGGGGGACAATCAGCCCCAGCATTTT. It translates to CASNLPPGDNQPQHF. The full variable domain, with the rest looked up from reference TRBV28 and TRBJ1-5, is DVKVTQSSRYLVKRTGEKVFLECVQDMDHENMFWYRQDPGLGLRLIYFSYDVKMKEKGDIPEGYSVSREKKERFSLILESASTNQTSMYLCASNLPPGDNQPQHFGDGTRLSIL.

This clone occurred a few times. The chain combines TRBV5-1 with TRBJ1-3; 11 nucleotides match TRBD1. V shed 4 bases, J shed 0 bases, and the junction held 6 bases outside the gene matches. There are 17 residues in the CDR3. Germline V gene data show CDR1 as SGHRS and CDR2 as YFSETQ. The CDR3 region is CASSGDGTGGSGNTIYF. The CDR3 DNA follows: TGCGCCAGCAGCGGGGACGGGACAGGGGGCTCTGGAAACACCATATATTTT. The whole variable domain, remainder taken from reference TRBV5-1 and TRBJ1-3, is KAGVTQTPRYLIKTRGQQVTLSCSPISGHRSVSWYQQTPGQGLQFLFEYFSETQRNKGNFPGRFSGRQFSNSRSEMNVSTLELGDSALYLCASSGDGTGGSGNTIYFGEGSWLTVV.

The chain joins TRBV28 to TRBJ2-7, with TRBD2 identical over 11 bases. Looked up from germline, CDR1 is MDHEN and CDR2 is SYDVKM. The V gene end was trimmed by 4 bases and the J gene end by 2 bases; junction bases not matched to a gene: 10. The CDR3 loop spans 17 amino acids. CDR3 nucleotides: TGTGCCAGCAGTTCCTCCCCGACTAGCGGGGCCACCTACGAGCAGTACTTC. Protein sequence: CASSSSPTSGATYEQYF.

The chain is built from TRBV7-8 and TRBJ1-5, with 7 positions matching TRBD1. V lost 2 bases and J lost 5; bases outside the gene matches: 9. Germline lookup yields CDR1 SGHVS and CDR2 FQNEAQ. This CDR3 is 16 amino acids long. For the CDR3, the DNA is TGTGCCAGCAGCTTACCCGCGAGGACAGGAGATCAGCCCCAGCATTTT. This codes for CASSLPARTGDQPQHF. Full variable domain (outside the CDR3, taken from reference TRBV7-8 and TRBJ1-5): GAGVSQSPRYKVAKRGQDVALRCDPISGHVSLFWYQQALGQGPEFLTYFQNEAQLDKSGLPSDRFFAERPEGSVSTLKIQRTQQEDSAVYLCASSLPARTGDQPQHFGDGTRLSIL.

The CDR3 loop is CASSRQGGHTEAFF. Here the CDR3 DNA reads TGTGCCAGCAGCCGGCAGGGGGGCCACACTGAAGCTTTCTTT. The chain is built from TRBV7-9 and TRBJ1-1; 7 bases are a match to TRBD1. The CDR3 loop spans 14 amino acids. Germline values: CDR1 SEHNR, CDR2 FQNEAQ (reference sequence). V lost 5 bases and J lost 3; bases outside the gene matches: 6. The entire variable domain, with the rest obtained from reference TRBV7-9 and TRBJ1-1, is as follows: DTGVSQNPRHKITKRGQNVTFRCDPISEHNRLYWYRQTLGQGPEFLTYFQNEAQLEKSRLLSDRFSAERPKGSFSTLEIQRTEQGDSAMYLCASSRQGGHTEAFFGQGTRLTVV.

The J gene is TRBJ1-2, the V gene TRBV5-4; 7 positions match TRBD1. V shed 5 bases and J 4 bases; nucleotides not matched to a gene: 11. Germline V gene data show CDR1 as SGHNT and CDR2 as YYREEE (reference sequence). There are 15 residues in the CDR3. CDR3 residues: CASRSVGQRLYGYTF. The CDR3 nucleotides read TGTGCCAGCAGATCGGTGGGACAGCGGCTCTATGGCTACACCTTC.

The CDR3: CASSLARGSGSPSYNEQFF. The CDR3 DNA is TGCGCCAGCAGCTTGGCCCGTGGTAGCGGGAGCCCCTCCTACAATGAGCAGTTCTTC. V gene TRBV5-1 combines with J gene TRBJ2-1; TRBD2 matches 9 bases. There are 19 residues in the CDR3. The germline V gene has CDR1 SGHRS and CDR2 YFSETQ. The trim removed 0 bases at V and 0 bases at J, leaving 10 bases unmatched. Based on the CDR3 plus reference TRBV5-1 and TRBJ2-1, the full variable domain is KAGVTQTPRYLIKTRGQQVTLSCSPISGHRSVSWYQQTPGQGLQFLFEYFSETQRNKGNFPGRFSGRQFSNSRSEMNVSTLELGDSALYLCASSLARGSGSPSYNEQFFGPGTRLTVL.

The gene calls are TRBV30 and TRBJ2-7; D ambiguous. CDR3 length equals 13 residues. Looked up from germline, CDR1 is GTSNPN and CDR2 is SVGIG (reference sequence). V gave up 4 bases and J gave up 6 bases, with 16 bases separating them. The CDR3 sequence: CAWTWAFTGEQYF. DNA for the CDR3: TGTGCCTGGACCTGGGCTTTTACTGGCGAGCAGTACTTC.

V gene TRBV27 combines with J gene TRBJ2-7; TRBD1 is a possible D gene (6 bases). The V and J ends lost 5 bases and 3 bases respectively, with 11 bases between them. Germline assignment: CDR1 MNHEY and CDR2 SMNVEV (reference sequence). The CDR3 sequence is 13 residues long. The DNA for the CDR3 is TGTGCCAGCAGTATCCGGGACAACTACGAGCAGTACTTC. It specifies CASSIRDNYEQYF.

The chain employs TRBV6-5 and TRBJ1-2; 9 positions agree with TRBD1. V gave up 4 bases and J gave up 6 bases; unmatched junction bases: 6. The CDR3 loop spans 14 amino acids. Germline CDR1 is MNHEY and CDR2 is SVGAGI. The CDR3 protein is CASSSVWTGDGYTF. In DNA form, the CDR3 reads TGTGCCAGCAGTTCGGTATGGACAGGGGATGGCTACACCTTC.

V and J are TRBV13 and TRBJ2-5; a weak D match, TRBD1 (6 bases). The J call may be mistaken, given a closer DNA end match to TRBJ2-7. Germline V gene data show CDR1 as PRHDT and CDR2 as FYEKMQ (reference sequence). This CDR3 comprises 14 residues. The CDR3 DNA sequence: TGTGCCAGCAGCCGCGAGGGACAAAGCTACGAGCAGTACTTC. It codes for CASSREGQSYEQYF.

For the CDR3, the DNA is TGCGCCAGCAGCCAAGATTTTACCCCCAGGGAGCAGTTCTTC. Protein: CASSQDFTPREQFF. This chain connects TRBV4-1 to TRBJ2-1; D is unclear. The germline CDR1 and CDR2 sequences are MGHRA and YSYEKL. The length of the CDR3 is 14 residues. The V and J ends lost 0 bases and 10 bases respectively, with 13 bases between them.

This chain links TRBV7-9 with TRBJ1-4, with D possibly matching TRBD1 (6 bases). The CDR3 totals 16 residues. V was shortened by 5 bases and J by 0 bases, with 13 bases between the two germline ends. CDR1 and CDR2 (germline): SEHNR, FQNEAQ (reference sequence). The CDR3 DNA is TGTGCCAGCAGCCTGCGGACAGCCGCAACTAATGAAAAACTGTTTTTT. Translated, it gives CASSLRTAATNEKLFF. The whole variable domain, remainder taken from reference TRBV7-9 and TRBJ1-4, is DTGVSQNPRHKITKRGQNVTFRCDPISEHNRLYWYRQTLGQGPEFLTYFQNEAQLEKSRLLSDRFSAERPKGSFSTLEIQRTEQGDSAMYLCASSLRTAATNEKLFFGSGTQLSVL.

The chain has TRBV4-1 and TRBJ2-1; D unclear. The CDR3 extends over 15 amino acids. From germline, CDR1 is MGHRA and CDR2 YSYEKL. V was pared by 4 bases and J by 2 bases, with 12 bases between. The CDR3 nucleotides read TGCGCCAGCAGCCCCCTGCTGGCCGCCTACAATGAGCAGTTCTTC. Translating it yields CASSPLLAAYNEQFF.